A selection of T cell receptor beta chains follows, all from one sample in a study of T cells in Graves' hyperthyroidism and ophthalmopathy. TCRdb passed the multiplex PCR reads through MiXCR, listing each CDR3 protein once. This table holds about 350,000 distinct CDR3 sequences, around 14% found once. Specimen: blood. The receptors derive from a woman under 40 with Graves' hyperthyroidism. CDR3s leave out the opening cysteine and the closing phenylalanine or tryptophan. Each record gives: V gene, J gene, CDR3 protein.

V: TRBV12-3/TRBV12-4
J: TRBJ2-1
CDR3: ASSLIVEDEQF

V: TRBV20-1
J: TRBJ2-1
CDR3: SASRGDNEQF

V: TRBV2
J: TRBJ2-7
CDR3: ASNRQGRIGDEQY

V: TRBV9
J: TRBJ2-7
CDR3: ASSPPSNPYEQY

V: TRBV6-1
J: TRBJ1-2
CDR3: ASSGLDRLNYGYT

V: TRBV27
J: TRBJ2-6
CDR3: ASSFYDRGSGANVLT

V: TRBV28
J: TRBJ1-1
CDR3: ASRTALNTEAF

V: TRBV7-9
J: TRBJ2-3
CDR3: ASSLPSGRASDTQY

V: TRBV28
J: TRBJ2-2
CDR3: ASRAGTGWTGELF

V: TRBV29-1
J: TRBJ1-1
CDR3: SVGHMNTEAF

V: TRBV2
J: TRBJ2-7
CDR3: ASSEAAGLSSYEQY

V: TRBV28
J: TRBJ1-1
CDR3: ASSFRPDSEAF

V: TRBV3-1
J: TRBJ1-6
CDR3: ASSQEDLRTGSSYNSPLH

V: TRBV19
J: TRBJ1-5
CDR3: ASSIDYAQH

V: TRBV29-1
J: TRBJ1-4
CDR3: SAGEGATNEKLF

V: TRBV24-1
J: TRBJ1-1
CDR3: ATRRGGVNTEAF

V: TRBV20-1
J: TRBJ2-2
CDR3: SARTRASGTTGELF

V: TRBV2
J: TRBJ2-7
CDR3: ASSQPLGVVYEQY

V: TRBV10-1
J: TRBJ1-2
CDR3: ASSLDRSYGYT

V: TRBV2
J: TRBJ1-6
CDR3: ASMQGTSSYNSPLH

V: TRBV10-2
J: TRBJ1-1
CDR3: ASSETYLRAEAF

V: TRBV12-3/TRBV12-4
J: TRBJ1-2
CDR3: ASSLVRSRAGYT

V: TRBV20-1
J: TRBJ2-5
CDR3: SARDRARPGGTQY

V: TRBV15
J: TRBJ2-2
CDR3: ATSSDRANTGELF

V: TRBV7-6
J: TRBJ2-2
CDR3: ASSWPQGREDGELF

V: TRBV20-1
J: TRBJ2-5
CDR3: SATREGETQY

V: TRBV5-6
J: TRBJ2-6
CDR3: ASKRVVFSGANVLT

V: TRBV27
J: TRBJ2-7
CDR3: ASSWTGSRKQY

V: TRBV6-2/TRBV6-3
J: TRBJ2-5
CDR3: ASTRGPGKETQY

V: TRBV20-1
J: TRBJ1-2
CDR3: SARSGRELYGYT

V: TRBV5-1
J: TRBJ2-7
CDR3: ASSLPGGSSPGGEQY

V: TRBV5-4
J: TRBJ2-2
CDR3: ASSTSGRRGTGELF

V: TRBV2
J: TRBJ1-1
CDR3: ASRGALNTEAF